The clone carrying this T cell receptor (beta chain) showed up many times. The data were obtained in a study of T-cell reconstitution after alpha-beta-depleted transplantation in children. V lost 2 bases, J lost 0 bases, and 11 bases lay in between. CDR3 size: 16 residues. The germline V gene has CDR1 SGHDN and CDR2 FVKESK. Molecular barcoding with unique molecular identifiers was used for the TCRbeta library. TCRdb reanalysed the PCR reads using MiXCR and keeps one entry per CDR3 protein. The repertoire consists of about 340,000 distinct CDR3 sequences, with roughly 14% occurring once and the leading ten covering roughly 4.3%.

Sequencing used PBMCs, obtained from the stem cell graft. The receptor comes from a human donor who donated a stem cell graft to a child with Fanconi anemia. J is TRBJ2-1 and V is TRBV14; the D is unclear. In DNA, the CDR3 is TGTGCCAGCAGCCAATACGGCGCACGCTCCTACAATGAGCAGTTCTTC. This codes for CASSQYGARSYNEQFF.